This T cell receptor beta chain was recorded in a study of blood T cell repertoires in COVID-19 (dated by TCRdb to 2020 to 2022). Background for the entire study: Samples covering the acute and convalescent phases of COVID-19 were provided by collaborators in the United States, Italy and Spain. The material from the prospective study consisted of cDNA or gDNA derived from T cells, B-cell-depleted T cells, or PBMCs. Subjects who had been exposed to COVID-19, were actively infected with it, or had recovered from it provided the deeply sampled blood TCRbeta repertoires that made up the dataset. The repertoires were released in a freely available public database meant as a resource for research on the immune response to SARS-CoV-2. The samples were drawn from the first 160 participants of the ongoing ImmuneRACE study and from 1,254 subjects provided by 6 global collaborators. A de-identified subject ID, COVID-19 status, age in years and sex were almost always included in the sample metadata. Where HLA class I and class II types were available, the types were taken from metadata supplied by the sample provider, not from assay-based typing. Summary of the overall study and its limitations: How much clinical and demographic metadata was included differed by source and by participant, and the metadata was provided uncurated.

The immunoSEQ Assay, a bias-controlled multiplex PCR, was used to amplify TCRbeta CDR3 regions from genomic DNA. Processing in the source paper ran as follows. Within the assay, amplification of reference gene primers was used to estimate how many nucleated cells each sample contained. Sequence reads were collapsed and filtered to measure the absolute abundance of every unique TCRbeta CDR3 rearrangement. For each sample, productive Simpson clonality was calculated as the square root of Simpson's diversity index over productive rearrangements. As stored in TCRdb, this immuneACCESS dataset retains in-frame rearrangements with V and J assigned. A fraction of the clones does not appear; measured against another copy, unresolved V genes explain less than half of the discrepancy, and the remainder lacks a known reason. V and J calls plus clone size are reproduced from that table; the DNA served to infer D and trimming. This sample is represented by a few hundred thousand clones; about 90% of them were singletons. The leading ten clones occupy roughly 2% of the sample.

Whole blood was collected in K2EDTA tubes by collaborating institutions according to the institutions' own protocols. For TCRbeta analysis, collaborators shipped samples as frozen whole blood, isolated PBMCs, or DNA extracted from either of those sample types. On this clone itself: Its antigen specificity is not known. No per-base quality is available; no much larger clone lies one base away.

The sequence was collected from a man aged 40-55 years with active or convalescent COVID-19. Material for sequencing was peripheral blood.

The DNA reads as follows: TGTGCCAGCAGCGTTAGCTGGACCGGGGAGCTGTTTTTT. It translates as CASSVSWTGELFF. Rearrangement joined TRBV7-2 to TRBJ2-2; confidence is insufficient to name the D gene. CDR3 length: 13 amino acids, cysteine to phenylalanine. Only CDR3 DNA remains: 39 bases, in frame from the first base. V is shortened by 5 bases, J by 5 bases, and the region joining them spans 9 bases. From the germline V gene, CDR1 is SGHTA and CDR2 is FQGNSA.